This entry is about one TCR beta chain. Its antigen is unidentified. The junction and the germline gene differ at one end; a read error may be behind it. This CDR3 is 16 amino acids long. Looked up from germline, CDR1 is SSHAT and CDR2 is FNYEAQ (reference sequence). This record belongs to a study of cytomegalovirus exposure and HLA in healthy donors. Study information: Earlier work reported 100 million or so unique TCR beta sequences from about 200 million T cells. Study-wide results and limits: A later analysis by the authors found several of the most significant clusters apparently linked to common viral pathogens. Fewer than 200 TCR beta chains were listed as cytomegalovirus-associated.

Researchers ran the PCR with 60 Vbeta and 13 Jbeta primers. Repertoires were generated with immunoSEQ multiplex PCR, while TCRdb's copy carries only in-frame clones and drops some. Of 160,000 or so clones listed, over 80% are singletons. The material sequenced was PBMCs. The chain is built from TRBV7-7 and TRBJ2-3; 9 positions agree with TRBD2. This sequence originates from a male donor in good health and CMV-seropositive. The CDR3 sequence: CASSLGAGGGTDTQYF. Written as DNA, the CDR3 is TGTGCTAGCAGCTTAGGAGCGGGGGGTGGCACAGATACGCAGTATTTT.